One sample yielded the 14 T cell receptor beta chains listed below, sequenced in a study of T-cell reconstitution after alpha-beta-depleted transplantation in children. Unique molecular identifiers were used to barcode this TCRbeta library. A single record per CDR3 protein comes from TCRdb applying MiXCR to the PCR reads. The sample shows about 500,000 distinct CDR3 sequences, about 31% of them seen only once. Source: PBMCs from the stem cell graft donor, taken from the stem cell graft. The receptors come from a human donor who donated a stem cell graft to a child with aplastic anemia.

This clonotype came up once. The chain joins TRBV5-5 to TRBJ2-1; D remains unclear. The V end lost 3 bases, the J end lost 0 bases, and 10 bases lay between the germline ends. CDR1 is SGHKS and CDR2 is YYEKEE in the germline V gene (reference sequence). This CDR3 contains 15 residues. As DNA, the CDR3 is TGTGCCAGCAGCTCTATTATTAGCTCCTACAATGAGCAGTTCTTC. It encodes CASSSIISSYNEQFF.

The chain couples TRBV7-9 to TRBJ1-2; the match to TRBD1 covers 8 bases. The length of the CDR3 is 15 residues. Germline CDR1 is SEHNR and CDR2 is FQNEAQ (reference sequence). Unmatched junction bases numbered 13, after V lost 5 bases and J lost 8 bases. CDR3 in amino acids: CASSDIWTGLVGYTF. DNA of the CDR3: TGTGCCAGCAGCGATATCTGGACAGGGTTGGTCGGCTACACCTTC.

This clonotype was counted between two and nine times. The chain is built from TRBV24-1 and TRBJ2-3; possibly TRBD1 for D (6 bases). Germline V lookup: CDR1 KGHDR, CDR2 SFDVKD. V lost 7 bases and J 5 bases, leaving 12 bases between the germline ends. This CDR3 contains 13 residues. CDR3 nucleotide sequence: TGTGCCACCAGCGGGGACAACCAAGATACGCAGTATTTT. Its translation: CATSGDNQDTQYF.

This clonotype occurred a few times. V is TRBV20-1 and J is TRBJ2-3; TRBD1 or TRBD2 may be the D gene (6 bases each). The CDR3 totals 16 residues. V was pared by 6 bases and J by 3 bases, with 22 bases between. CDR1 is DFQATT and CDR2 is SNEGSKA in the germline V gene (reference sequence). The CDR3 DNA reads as TGCAGTGCGACTGTCCCCGGGGGCGTGATGACAGATACGCAGTATTTT. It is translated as CSATVPGGVMTDTQYF.

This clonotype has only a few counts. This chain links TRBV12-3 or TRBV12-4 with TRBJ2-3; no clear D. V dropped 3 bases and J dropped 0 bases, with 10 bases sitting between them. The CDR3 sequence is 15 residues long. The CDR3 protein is CASSFSQSSTDTQYF. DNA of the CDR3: TGTGCCAGCAGTTTCTCTCAGTCTAGCACAGATACGCAGTATTTT.

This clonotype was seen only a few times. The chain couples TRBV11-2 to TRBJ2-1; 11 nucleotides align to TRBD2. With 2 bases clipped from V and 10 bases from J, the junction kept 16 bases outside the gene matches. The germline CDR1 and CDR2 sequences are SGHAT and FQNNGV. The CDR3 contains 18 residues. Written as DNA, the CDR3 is TGTGCCAGCAGCTTAATATCGGTAGCTACTAGCGGGAGTAACGAGCAGTTCTTC. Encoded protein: CASSLISVATSGSNEQFF.

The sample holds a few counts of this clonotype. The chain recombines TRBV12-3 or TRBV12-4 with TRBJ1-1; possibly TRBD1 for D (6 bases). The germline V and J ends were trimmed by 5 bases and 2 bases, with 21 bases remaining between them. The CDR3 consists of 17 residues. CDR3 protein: CASSTKWSRDTNTEAFF. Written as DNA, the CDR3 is TGTGCCAGCAGTACTAAATGGTCCCGGGACACCAACACTGAAGCTTTCTTT.

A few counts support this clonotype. Here the CDR3 DNA reads TGTGCCTGGAGTGTAGGGGCCAGTCCGACCTACGAGCAGTACGTC. Its protein product is CAWSVGASPTYEQYV. This chain connects TRBV30 to TRBJ2-7, with a tentative D call TRBD1 (5 bases). The germline V gene encodes CDR1 GTSNPN and CDR2 SVGIG (reference sequence). This CDR3 region has 15 residues. The ends were cut back, 0 bases at V and 2 bases at J, with 14 bases in the middle.

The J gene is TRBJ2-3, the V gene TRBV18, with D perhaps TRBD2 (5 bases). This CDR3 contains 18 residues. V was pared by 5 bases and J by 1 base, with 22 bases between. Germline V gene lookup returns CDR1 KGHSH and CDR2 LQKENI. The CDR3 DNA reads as TGTGCCAGCTCATACGCCTCCGGGATTCCTTTTGGCACAGATACGCAGTATTTT. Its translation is CASSYASGIPFGTDTQYF.

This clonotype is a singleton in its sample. CDR3 DNA: TGTGCCACCAGCGGCTTAGCGGGAGGGCCGGGAGAGCAGTACGTC. This encodes CATSGLAGGPGEQYV. V usage is TRBV15 and J usage is TRBJ2-7; 11 nucleotides line up with TRBD2. V trimming: 5 bases; J trimming: 7 bases; junction bases outside the gene matches: 10. Germline V gene lookup returns CDR1 LNHNV and CDR2 YYDKDF (reference sequence). The CDR3 sequence is 15 residues long.

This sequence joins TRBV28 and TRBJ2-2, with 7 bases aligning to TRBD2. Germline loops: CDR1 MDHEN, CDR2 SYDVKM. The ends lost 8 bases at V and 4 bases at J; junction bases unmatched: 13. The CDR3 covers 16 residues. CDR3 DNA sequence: TGTGCCAGCTCGTCTAGCGGTAGTAGAGGCACCGGGGAGCTGTTTTTT. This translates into CASSSSGSRGTGELFF.

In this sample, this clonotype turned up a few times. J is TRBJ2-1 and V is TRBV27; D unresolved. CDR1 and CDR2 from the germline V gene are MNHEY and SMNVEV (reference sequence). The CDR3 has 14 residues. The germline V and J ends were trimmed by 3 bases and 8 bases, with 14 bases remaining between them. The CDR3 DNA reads TGTGCCAGCAGTTTCTTCGACCGGGCCCATGAGCAGTTCTTC. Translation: CASSFFDRAHEQFF.

CDR3 protein: CGSGSSYNEQFF. The CDR3 coding sequence is TGTGGTAGCGGGAGCTCCTACAATGAGCAGTTCTTC. The chain couples TRBV28 to TRBJ2-1; 9 bases are shared with TRBD2. CDR3 size: 12 residues. CDR1 MDHEN and CDR2 SYDVKM come from the germline V gene. Full variable domain (missing parts from reference TRBV28 and TRBJ2-1): DVKVTQSSRYLVKRTGEKVFLECVQDMDHENMFWYRQDPGLGLRLIYFSYDVKMKEKGDIPEGYSVSREKKERFSLILESASTNQTSMYLCGSGSSYNEQFFGPGTRLTVL.

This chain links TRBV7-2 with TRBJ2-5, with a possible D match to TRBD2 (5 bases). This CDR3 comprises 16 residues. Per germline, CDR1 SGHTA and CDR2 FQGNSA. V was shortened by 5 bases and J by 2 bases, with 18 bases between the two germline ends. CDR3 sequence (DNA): TGTGCCAGCAGCGGTTTTACTAGAGCGGTACAAGAGACCCAGTACTTC. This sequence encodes CASSGFTRAVQETQYF.